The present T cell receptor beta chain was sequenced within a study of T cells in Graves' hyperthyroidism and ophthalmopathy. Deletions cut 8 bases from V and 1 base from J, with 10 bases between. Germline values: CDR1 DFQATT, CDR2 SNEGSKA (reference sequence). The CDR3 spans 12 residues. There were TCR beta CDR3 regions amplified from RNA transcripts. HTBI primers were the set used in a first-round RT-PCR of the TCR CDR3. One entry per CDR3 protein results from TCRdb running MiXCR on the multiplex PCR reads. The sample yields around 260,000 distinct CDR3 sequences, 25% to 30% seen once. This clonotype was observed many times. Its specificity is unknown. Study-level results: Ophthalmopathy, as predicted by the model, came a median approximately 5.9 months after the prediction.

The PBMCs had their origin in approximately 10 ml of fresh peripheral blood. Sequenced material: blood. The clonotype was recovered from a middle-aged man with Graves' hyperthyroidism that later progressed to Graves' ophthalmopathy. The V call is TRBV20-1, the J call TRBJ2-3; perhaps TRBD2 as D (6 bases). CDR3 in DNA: TGCAGTTCAAAGCGGGGCACAGATACGCAGTATTTT. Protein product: CSSKRGTDTQYF.